The rows below give T cell receptor beta chains drawn from one sample of a study of blood T cell dynamics during melanoma immunotherapy. TCRdb's table, derived via immunoSEQ multiplex PCR, lists solely in-frame clones and lacks some. The data hold thousands of clones, with 90% to 97% observed a single time. The sequences come from effector memory CD8+ T cells from blood, collected from a patient treated with checkpoint blockade. Source of these receptors: a human donor with melanoma. The CDR3 runs from the conserved cysteine through the conserved F or W. A D gene is named only where the DNA matches it firmly. A clone size is listed for some rows: how often the clone was seen (once, few, many), or a class if it is expanded.

D | size | J | V | CDR3 | DNA
- | - | TRBJ2-7 | TRBV27 | CASSLWGSSYEQYF | TGTGCCAGCAGTTTATGGGGGTCCTCCTACGAGCAGTACTTC
- | - | TRBJ1-3 | TRBV21-1 | CASQEGTEQRSGNTIYF | TGTGCCAGCCAAGAAGGGACGGAGCAAAGGTCTGGAAACACCATATATTTT
TRBD2 | - | TRBJ2-5 | TRBV25-1 | CASSEIASGWETQYF | TGTGCCAGCAGTGAAATCGCTAGCGGCTGGGAGACCCAGTACTTC
- | - | TRBJ1-1 | TRBV28 | CASSLDPYRENTEAFF | TGTGCCAGCAGTCTCGATCCCTACAGGGAGAACACTGAAGCTTTCTTT
- | - | TRBJ1-2 | TRBV7-9 | CASSGAPNYGYTF | TGTGCCAGCAGCGGAGCCCCGAACTATGGCTACACCTTC
TRBD1 | - | TRBJ2-3 | TRBV19 | CASSLTGGDTQYF | TGTGCCAGTAGTCTAACAGGGGGAGATACGCAGTATTTT
TRBD2 | once | TRBJ2-1 | TRBV7-6 | CASSLAASGSDEQFF | TGTGCCAGCAGCTTAGCGGCTAGCGGGAGTGATGAGCAGTTCTTC
TRBD2 | - | TRBJ2-7 | TRBV2 | CASSGGGEQYF | TGTGCCAGCAGTGGGGGGGGTGAGCAGTACTTC
TRBD2 | - | TRBJ2-7 | TRBV4-1 | CASSHTIAGGYEQYF | TGCGCCAGCAGCCATACGATAGCGGGGGGCTACGAGCAGTACTTC
TRBD2 | - | TRBJ2-1 | TRBV29-1 | CSVERGGRFYNEQFF | TGCAGCGTTGAAAGAGGCGGGAGGTTCTACAATGAGCAGTTCTTC
- | - | TRBJ1-5 | TRBV19 | CASTPSGGESNQPQHF | TGTGCCAGTACCCCGTCGGGCGGCGAAAGCAATCAGCCCCAGCATTTT
- | - | TRBJ1-2 | TRBV14 | CASSQADSYGYTF | TGTGCCAGCAGCCAAGCGGACAGCTATGGCTACACCTTC
- | - | TRBJ2-3 | TRBV27 | CASSLSPGADTQYF | TGTGCCAGCAGTTTATCGCCCGGGGCCGATACGCAGTATTTT
- | - | TRBJ1-1 | TRBV19 | CASSTDRTVNTEAFF | TGTGCCAGTAGTACCGACAGGACAGTAAACACTGAAGCTTTCTTT
TRBD1 | - | TRBJ1-1 | TRBV9 | CASSVQGGATEAFF | TGTGCCAGCAGCGTCCAGGGGGGGGCCACTGAAGCTTTCTTT
TRBD1 | - | TRBJ2-1 | TRBV9 | CASSPRQGSYNEQFF | TGTGCCAGCAGCCCAAGACAGGGGTCCTACAATGAGCAGTTCTTC
TRBD1 | - | TRBJ1-5 | TRBV6-5 | CASSSRTGVQPQHF | TGTGCCAGCAGCTCCCGGACAGGGGTGCAGCCCCAGCATTTT
- | - | TRBJ2-2 | TRBV19 | CASSFRRRGPGGELFF | TGTGCCAGTAGTTTCCGTAGGAGGGGGCCGGGCGGGGAGCTGTTTTTT
- | - | TRBJ1-4 | TRBV4-1 | CASSQDPGADEKLFF | TGCGCCAGCAGCCAAGATCCAGGGGCAGATGAAAAACTGTTTTTT
- | - | TRBJ2-7 | TRBV28 | CASSLIAASSYEQYF | TGTGCCAGCAGTTTAATAGCGGCTAGCTCCTACGAGCAGTACTTC
- | - | TRBJ2-1 | TRBV19 | CASSLAGQSSYNEQFF | TGTGCCAGTAGCTTGGCGGGCCAGAGCTCCTACAATGAGCAGTTCTTC
TRBD1 | - | TRBJ2-7 | TRBV10-3 | CAIRTGWSNYEQYF | TGTGCCATCCGGACAGGGTGGTCTAATTACGAGCAGTACTTC
TRBD1 | - | TRBJ1-1 | TRBV5-1 | CASSGRDRVNTEAFF | TGCGCCAGCAGCGGTAGGGACAGGGTGAACACTGAAGCTTTCTTT
- | - | TRBJ1-1 | TRBV9 | CASTRGGSTEAFF | TGTGCCAGCACCCGCGGGGGGTCCACTGAAGCTTTCTTT
TRBD1 | - | TRBJ2-7 | TRBV6-5 | CASREQGGYEQYF | TGTGCCAGCAGAGAACAGGGGGGATACGAGCAGTACTTC
TRBD2 | - | TRBJ2-7 | TRBV10-3 | CAISEGPGGDEQYF | TGTGCCATCAGTGAGGGTCCGGGAGGGGACGAGCAGTACTTC
- | - | TRBJ2-7 | TRBV5-6 | CASSYGYYEQYF | TGTGCCAGCAGTTACGGTTACTACGAGCAGTACTTC
- | once | TRBJ2-2 | TRBV5-1 | CASRGNTGELFF | TGCGCCAGCCGGGGGAACACCGGGGAGCTGTTTTTT
- | - | TRBJ2-7 | TRBV28 | CASSLRGAGYYEQYF | TGTGCCAGCAGTTTAAGGGGGGCAGGCTACTACGAGCAGTACTTC
- | - | TRBJ1-1 | TRBV4-1 | CASSRDGEGTEAFF | TGCGCCAGCAGCAGGGACGGGGAGGGCACTGAAGCTTTCTTT
- | - | TRBJ1-2 | TRBV9 | CASSVGQPQGQNYGGYTF | TGTGCCAGCAGCGTAGGACAGCCCCAGGGCCAGAACTATGGTGGCTACACCTTC
TRBD2 | - | TRBJ2-3 | TRBV28 | CASSASVAGGSRWDTQYF | TGTGCCAGCAGTGCCTCGGTAGCGGGAGGCTCTCGTTGGGATACGCAGTATTTT
- | - | TRBJ1-3 | TRBV29-1 | CSVGGGESGNTIYF | TGCAGCGTTGGAGGAGGGGAATCTGGAAACACCATATATTTT
- | - | TRBJ1-1 | TRBV13 | CASSLAGGMNTEAFF | TGTGCCAGCAGCTTAGCCGGAGGGATGAACACTGAAGCTTTCTTT
TRBD1 | - | TRBJ2-7 | TRBV5-1 | CASSGDRNSYEQYF | TGCGCCAGCAGCGGGGACAGGAACTCCTACGAGCAGTACTTC
- | - | TRBJ1-5 | TRBV4-1 | CASSLHRDSNQPQHF | TGCGCCAGCAGCCTTCACAGAGATAGCAATCAGCCCCAGCATTTT
- | - | TRBJ2-7 | TRBV29-1 | CSVLDASYEQYF | TGCAGCGTCCTCGACGCTTCCTACGAGCAGTACTTC
TRBD1 | - | TRBJ1-2 | TRBV10-3 | CAISGGTGGENYGYTF | TGTGCCATCAGTGGTGGAACAGGGGGCGAAAACTATGGCTACACCTTC
TRBD1 | - | TRBJ2-1 | TRBV29-1 | CSVDSTGGTYNEQFF | TGCAGCGTTGACTCAACAGGGGGTACCTACAATGAGCAGTTCTTC
- | once | TRBJ2-7 | TRBV29-1 | CSVELGGDEQYF | TGCAGCGTTGAATTAGGAGGGGACGAGCAGTACTTC